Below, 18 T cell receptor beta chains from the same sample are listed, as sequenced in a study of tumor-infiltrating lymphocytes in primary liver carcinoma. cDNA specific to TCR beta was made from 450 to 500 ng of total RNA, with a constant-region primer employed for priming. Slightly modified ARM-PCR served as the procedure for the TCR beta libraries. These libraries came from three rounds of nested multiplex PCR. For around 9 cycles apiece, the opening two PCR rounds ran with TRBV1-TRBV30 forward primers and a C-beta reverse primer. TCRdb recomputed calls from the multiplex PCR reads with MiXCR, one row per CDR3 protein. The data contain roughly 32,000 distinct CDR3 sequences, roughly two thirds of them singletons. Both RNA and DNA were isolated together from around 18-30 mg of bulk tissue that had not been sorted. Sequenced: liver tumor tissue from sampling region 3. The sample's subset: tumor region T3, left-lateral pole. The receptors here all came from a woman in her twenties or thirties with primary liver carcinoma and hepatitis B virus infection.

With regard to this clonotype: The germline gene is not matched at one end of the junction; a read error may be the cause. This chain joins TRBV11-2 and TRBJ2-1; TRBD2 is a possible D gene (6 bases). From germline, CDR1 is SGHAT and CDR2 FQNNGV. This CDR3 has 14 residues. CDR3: CASSRSGVYNDQFF. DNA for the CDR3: TGTGCCAGCAGCCGTTCGGGAGTGTACAATGATCAGTTCTTC.

The CDR3 region is CSVGVRGRTKNIQYF. For the CDR3, the DNA is TGCAGCGTTGGAGTTCGTGGGAGGACTAAAAACATTCAGTACTTC. The chain carries TRBV29-1 and TRBJ2-4, with D maybe TRBD2 (6 bases). CDR1 and CDR2 from the germline V gene are SQVTM and ANQGSEA. V was cut by 4 bases and J by 4 bases, with 17 bases left in between. The CDR3 has 15 amino acids.

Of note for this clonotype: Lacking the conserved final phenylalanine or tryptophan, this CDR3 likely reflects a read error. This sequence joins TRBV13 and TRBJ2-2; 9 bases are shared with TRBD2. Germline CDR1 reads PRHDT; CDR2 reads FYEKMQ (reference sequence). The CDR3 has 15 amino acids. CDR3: CASSFGTSPGGKLFI. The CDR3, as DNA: TGTGCTAGCAGCTTCGGGACTAGCCCCGGCGGGAAGCTGTTTATT.

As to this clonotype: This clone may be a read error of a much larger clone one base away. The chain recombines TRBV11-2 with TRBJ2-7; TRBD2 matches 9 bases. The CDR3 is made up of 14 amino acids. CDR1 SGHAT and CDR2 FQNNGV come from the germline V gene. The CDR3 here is CVSSLISGSYEQYF. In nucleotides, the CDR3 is TGTGTCAGCAGCTTGATTAGCGGGAGTTACGAGCAGTACTTC.

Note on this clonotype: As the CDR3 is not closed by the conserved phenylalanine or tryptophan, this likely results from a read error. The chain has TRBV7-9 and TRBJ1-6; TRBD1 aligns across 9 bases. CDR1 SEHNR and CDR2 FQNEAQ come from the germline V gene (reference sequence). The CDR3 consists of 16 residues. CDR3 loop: CASSQGQGFYNSSLHV. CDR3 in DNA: TGTGCCAGCAGCCAGGGACAGGGCTTTTATAATTCATCCCTCCACGTT.

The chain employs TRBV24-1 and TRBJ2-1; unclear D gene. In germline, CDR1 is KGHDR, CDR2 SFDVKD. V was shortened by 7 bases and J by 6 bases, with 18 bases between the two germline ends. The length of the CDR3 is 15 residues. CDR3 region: CATRGKDSTFNEQFF. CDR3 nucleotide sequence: TGTGCCACCAGGGGAAAGGATAGCACCTTCAATGAGCAGTTCTTC.

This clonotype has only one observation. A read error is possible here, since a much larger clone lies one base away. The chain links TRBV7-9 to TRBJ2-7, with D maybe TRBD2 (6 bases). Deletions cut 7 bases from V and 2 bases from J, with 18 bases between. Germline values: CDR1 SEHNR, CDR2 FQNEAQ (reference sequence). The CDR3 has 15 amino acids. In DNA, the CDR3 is TGTGCCAGCATCCCTGTTAGCGGAGGAGCCTACGAGCAGTACTTC. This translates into CASIPVSGGAYEQYF.

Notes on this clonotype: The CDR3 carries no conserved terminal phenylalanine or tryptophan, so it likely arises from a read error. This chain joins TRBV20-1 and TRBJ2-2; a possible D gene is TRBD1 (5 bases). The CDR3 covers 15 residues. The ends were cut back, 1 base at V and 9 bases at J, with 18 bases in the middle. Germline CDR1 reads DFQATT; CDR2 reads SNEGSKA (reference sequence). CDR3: CSARGTWGAGRELFL. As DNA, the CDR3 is TGCAGTGCTAGAGGGACATGGGGCGCAGGCCGGGAGCTGTTTCTT.

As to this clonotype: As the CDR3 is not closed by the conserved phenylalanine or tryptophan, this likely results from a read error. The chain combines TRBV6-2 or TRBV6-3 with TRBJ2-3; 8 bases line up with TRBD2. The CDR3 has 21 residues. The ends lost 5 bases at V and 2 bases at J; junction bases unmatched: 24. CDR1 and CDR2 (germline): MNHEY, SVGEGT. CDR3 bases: TGTGCCAGCAGTCCATTGGGAACCGGCGGGAGGATGTCTTCCTTCACAGATACGCAGTATTCT. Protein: CASSPLGTGGRMSSFTDTQYS.

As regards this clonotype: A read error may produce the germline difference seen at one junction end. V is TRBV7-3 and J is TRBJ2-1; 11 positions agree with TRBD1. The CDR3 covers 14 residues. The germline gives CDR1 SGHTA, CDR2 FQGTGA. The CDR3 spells CACSPWDRGNEQFF. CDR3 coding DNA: TGTGCCTGCAGCCCGTGGGACAGGGGGAATGAGCAATTCTTC.

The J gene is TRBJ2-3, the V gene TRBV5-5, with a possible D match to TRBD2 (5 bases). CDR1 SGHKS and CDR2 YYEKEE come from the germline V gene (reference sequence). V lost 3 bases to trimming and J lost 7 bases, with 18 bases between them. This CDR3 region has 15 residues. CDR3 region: CASSYTSGIANTQYF. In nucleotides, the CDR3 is TGTGCCAGCAGCTATACTAGTGGGATAGCAAATACGCAGTATTTT.

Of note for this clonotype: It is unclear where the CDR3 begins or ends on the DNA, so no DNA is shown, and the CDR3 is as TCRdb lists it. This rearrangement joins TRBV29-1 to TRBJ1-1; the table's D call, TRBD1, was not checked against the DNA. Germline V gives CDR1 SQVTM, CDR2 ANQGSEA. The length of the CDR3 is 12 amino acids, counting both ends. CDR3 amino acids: CSVGTGNTEPFF.

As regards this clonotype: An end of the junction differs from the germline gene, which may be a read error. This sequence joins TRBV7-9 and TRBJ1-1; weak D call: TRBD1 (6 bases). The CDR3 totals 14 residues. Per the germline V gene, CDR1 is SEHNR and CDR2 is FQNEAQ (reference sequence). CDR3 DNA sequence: TGTGCCAGCATCTTCGGGCAGGGGAACGCTGAAGCTTTCTTT. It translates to CASIFGQGNAEAFF.

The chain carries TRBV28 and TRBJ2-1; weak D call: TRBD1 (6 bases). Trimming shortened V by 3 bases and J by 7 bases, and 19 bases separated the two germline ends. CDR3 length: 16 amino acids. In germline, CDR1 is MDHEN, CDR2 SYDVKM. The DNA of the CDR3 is TGTGCCAGCAGTTTCGATGTGTGGCAGGGGTGGAATGAGCAGTTCTTC. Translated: CASSFDVWQGWNEQFF.

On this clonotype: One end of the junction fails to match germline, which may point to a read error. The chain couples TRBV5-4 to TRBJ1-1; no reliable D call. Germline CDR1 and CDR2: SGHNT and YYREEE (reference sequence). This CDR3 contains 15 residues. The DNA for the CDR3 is TGTGTCAGCAGCTGGTCCGGGGTCGAGTACACTGAAGCCTTCTTT. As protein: CVSSWSGVEYTEAFF.

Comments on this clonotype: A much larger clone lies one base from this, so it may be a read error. This CDR3 is CASSLRGGSNNEQFF. CDR3 DNA sequence: TGTGCCAGCAGCTTACGTGGGGGCTCCAACAATGAGCAGTTCTTC. The J gene is TRBJ2-1, the V gene TRBV11-2; tentatively, D is TRBD1 (6 bases). CDR3 size: 15 residues. Germline V gives CDR1 SGHAT, CDR2 FQNNGV.

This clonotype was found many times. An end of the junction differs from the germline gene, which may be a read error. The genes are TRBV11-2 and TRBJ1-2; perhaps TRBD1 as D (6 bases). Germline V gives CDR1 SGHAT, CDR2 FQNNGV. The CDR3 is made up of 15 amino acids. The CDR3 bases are TGTACCAGCAGCTTAACAATACAGGGAGATGGTCGCTACACCTTC. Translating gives CTSSLTIQGDGRYTF.

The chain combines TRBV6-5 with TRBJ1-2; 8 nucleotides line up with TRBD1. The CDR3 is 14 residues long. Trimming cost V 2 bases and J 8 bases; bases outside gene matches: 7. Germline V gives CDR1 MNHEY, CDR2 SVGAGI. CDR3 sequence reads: CASSYSGQGSGYTF. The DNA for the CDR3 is TGTGCCAGCAGTTACAGCGGACAGGGCAGCGGCTACACCTTC.